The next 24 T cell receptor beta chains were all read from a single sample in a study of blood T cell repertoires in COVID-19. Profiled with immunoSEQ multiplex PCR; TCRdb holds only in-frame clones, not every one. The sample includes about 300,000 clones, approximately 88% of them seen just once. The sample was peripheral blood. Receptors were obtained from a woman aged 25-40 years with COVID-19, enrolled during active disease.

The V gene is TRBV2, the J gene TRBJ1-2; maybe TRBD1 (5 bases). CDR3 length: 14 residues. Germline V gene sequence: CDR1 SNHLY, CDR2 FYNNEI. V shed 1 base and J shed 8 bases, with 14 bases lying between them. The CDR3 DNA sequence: TGTGCCAGCAGTGAAGGCGGGGGATTTGGCGGCTACACCTTC. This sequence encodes CASSEGGGFGGYTF.

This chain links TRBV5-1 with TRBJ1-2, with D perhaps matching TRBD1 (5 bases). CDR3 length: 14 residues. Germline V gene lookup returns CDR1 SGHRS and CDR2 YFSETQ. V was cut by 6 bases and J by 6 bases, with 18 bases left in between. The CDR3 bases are TGCGCCAGCAAGGACACGGCTGGAATGAATGGCTACACCTTC. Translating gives CASKDTAGMNGYTF.

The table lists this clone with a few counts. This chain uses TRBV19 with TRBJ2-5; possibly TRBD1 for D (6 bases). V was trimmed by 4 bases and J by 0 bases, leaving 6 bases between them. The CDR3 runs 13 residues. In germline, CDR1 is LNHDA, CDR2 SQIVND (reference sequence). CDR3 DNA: TGTGCCAGTAGTAGGACAGACCAAGAGACCCAGTACTTC. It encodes CASSRTDQETQYF.

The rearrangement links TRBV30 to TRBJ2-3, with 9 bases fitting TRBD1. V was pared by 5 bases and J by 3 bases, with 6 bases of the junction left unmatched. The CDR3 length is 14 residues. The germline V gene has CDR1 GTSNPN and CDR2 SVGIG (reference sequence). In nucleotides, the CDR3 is TGTGCCTGGGGGACAGGGCTGAGTACAGATACGCAGTATTTT. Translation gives CAWGTGLSTDTQYF. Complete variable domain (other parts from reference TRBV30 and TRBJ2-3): SQTIHQWPATLVQPVGSPLSLECTVEGTSNPNLYWYRQAAGRGLQLLFYSVGIGQISSEVPQNLSASRPQDRQFILSSKKLLLSDSGFYLCAWGTGLSTDTQYFGPGTRLTVL.

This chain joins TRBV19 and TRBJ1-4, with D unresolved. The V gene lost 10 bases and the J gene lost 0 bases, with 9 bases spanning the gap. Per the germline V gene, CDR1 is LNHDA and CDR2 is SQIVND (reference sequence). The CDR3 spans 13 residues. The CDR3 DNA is TGTGCCACTACGGGAACAACTAATGAAAAACTGTTTTTT. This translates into CATTGTTNEKLFF.

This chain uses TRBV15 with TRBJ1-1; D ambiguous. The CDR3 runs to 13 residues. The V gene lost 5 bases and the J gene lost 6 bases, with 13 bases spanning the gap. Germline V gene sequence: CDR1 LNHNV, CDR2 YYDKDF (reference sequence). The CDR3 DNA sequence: TGTGCCACCAGCCCGAACTTGAGGTCTGAAGCTTTCTTT. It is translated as CATSPNLRSEAFF.

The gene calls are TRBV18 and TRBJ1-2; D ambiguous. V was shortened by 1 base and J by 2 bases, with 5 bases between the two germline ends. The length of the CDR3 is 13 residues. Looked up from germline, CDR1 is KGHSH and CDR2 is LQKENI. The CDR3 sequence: CASSPRENYGYTF. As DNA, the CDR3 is TGTGCCAGCTCACCACGGGAGAACTATGGCTACACCTTC. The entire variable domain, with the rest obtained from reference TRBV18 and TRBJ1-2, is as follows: NAGVMQNPRHLVRRRGQEARLRCSPMKGHSHVYWYRQLPEEGLKFMVYLQKENIIDESGMPKERFSAEFPKEGPSILRIQQVVRGDSAAYFCASSPRENYGYTFGSGTRLTVV.

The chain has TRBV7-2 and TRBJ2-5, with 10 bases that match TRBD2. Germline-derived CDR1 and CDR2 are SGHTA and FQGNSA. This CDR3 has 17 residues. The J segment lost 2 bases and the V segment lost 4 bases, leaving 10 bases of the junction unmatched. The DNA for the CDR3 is TGTGCCAGCAGCTATAGCTTAGCGGGGGGCCGTCAAGAGACCCAGTACTTC. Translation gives CASSYSLAGGRQETQYF.

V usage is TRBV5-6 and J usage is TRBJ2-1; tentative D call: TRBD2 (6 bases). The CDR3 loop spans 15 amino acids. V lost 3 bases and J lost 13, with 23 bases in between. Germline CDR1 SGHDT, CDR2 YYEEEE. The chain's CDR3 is CASSSFSGWGNGQFF. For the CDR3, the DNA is TGTGCCAGCAGCTCCTTCAGCGGGTGGGGCAATGGTCAGTTCTTC.

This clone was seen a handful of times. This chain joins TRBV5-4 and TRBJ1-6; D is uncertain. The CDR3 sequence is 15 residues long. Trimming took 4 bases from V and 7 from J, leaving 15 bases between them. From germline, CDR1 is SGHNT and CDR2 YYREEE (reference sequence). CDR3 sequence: CASSPRGGPNSPLHF. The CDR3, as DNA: TGTGCCAGCAGCCCCCGGGGAGGGCCCAATTCACCCCTCCACTTT.

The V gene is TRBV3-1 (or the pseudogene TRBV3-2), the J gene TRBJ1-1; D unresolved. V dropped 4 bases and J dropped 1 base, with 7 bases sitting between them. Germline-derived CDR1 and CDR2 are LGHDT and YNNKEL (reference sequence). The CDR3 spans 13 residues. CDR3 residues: CASSLFGNTEAFF. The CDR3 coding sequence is TGTGCCAGCAGCCTCTTCGGGAACACTGAAGCTTTCTTT.

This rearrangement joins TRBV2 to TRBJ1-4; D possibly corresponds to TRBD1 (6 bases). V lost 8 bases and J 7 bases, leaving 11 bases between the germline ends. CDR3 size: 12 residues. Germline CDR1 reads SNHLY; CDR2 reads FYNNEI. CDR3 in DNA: TGTGCCAGCCACTTACAGGGTGAAAAACTGTTTTTT. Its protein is CASHLQGEKLFF.

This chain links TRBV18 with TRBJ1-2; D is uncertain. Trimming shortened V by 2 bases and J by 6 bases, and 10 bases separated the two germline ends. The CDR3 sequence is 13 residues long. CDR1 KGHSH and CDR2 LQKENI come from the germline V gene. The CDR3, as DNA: TGTGCCAGCTCACCAAGCAGAGAGGATGGCTACACCTTC. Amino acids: CASSPSREDGYTF.

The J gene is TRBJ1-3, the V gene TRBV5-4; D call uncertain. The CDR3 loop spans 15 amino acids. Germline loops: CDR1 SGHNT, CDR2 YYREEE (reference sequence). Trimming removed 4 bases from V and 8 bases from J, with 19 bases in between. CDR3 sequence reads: CASSRSPLSIDTIYF. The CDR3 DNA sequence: TGTGCCAGCAGCCGGTCCCCGTTAAGTATAGACACCATATATTTT.

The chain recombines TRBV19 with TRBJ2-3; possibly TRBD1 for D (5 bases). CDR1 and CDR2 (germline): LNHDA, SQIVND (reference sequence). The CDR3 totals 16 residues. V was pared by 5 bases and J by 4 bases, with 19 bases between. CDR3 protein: CASSPRGKGPADTQYF. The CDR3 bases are TGTGCCAGTAGTCCCCGAGGTAAGGGGCCGGCAGATACGCAGTATTTT.

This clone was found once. The CDR3 coding sequence is TGTGCCAGCAGCCAAAACAGGGGGCCCTATAATTCACCCCTCCACTTT. Translation gives CASSQNRGPYNSPLHF. This rearrangement joins TRBV16 to TRBJ1-6; 9 bases align to TRBD1. V was clipped by 2 bases and J by 2 bases; unmatched bases: 1. Per the germline V gene, CDR1 is KGHSY and CDR2 is FQNENV. The CDR3 extends over 16 amino acids. Full variable domain (remainder filled in from reference TRBV16 and TRBJ1-6): GEEVAQTPKHLVRGEGQKAKLYCAPIKGHSYVFWYQQVLKNEFKFLISFQNENVFDETGMPKERFSAKCLPNSPCSLEIQATKLEDSAVYFCASSQNRGPYNSPLHFGNGTRLTVT.

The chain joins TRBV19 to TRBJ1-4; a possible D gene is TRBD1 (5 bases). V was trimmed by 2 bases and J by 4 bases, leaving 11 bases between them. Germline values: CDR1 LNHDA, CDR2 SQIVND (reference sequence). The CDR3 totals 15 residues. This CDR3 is CASSILQAYNEKLFF. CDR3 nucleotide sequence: TGTGCCAGTAGTATACTACAGGCCTATAATGAAAAACTGTTTTTT.

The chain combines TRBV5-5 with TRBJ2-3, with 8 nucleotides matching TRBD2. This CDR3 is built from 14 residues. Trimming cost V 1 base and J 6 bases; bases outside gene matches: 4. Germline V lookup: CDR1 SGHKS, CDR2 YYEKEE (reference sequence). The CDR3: CASSLSSGDDTQYF. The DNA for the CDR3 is TGTGCCAGCAGCTTGAGTAGCGGGGATGATACGCAGTATTTT. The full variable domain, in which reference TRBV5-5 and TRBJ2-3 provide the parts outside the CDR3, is DAGVTQSPTHLIKTRGQQVTLRCSPISGHKSVSWYQQVLGQGPQFIFQYYEKEERGRGNFPDRFSARQFPNYSSELNVNALLLGDSALYLCASSLSSGDDTQYFGPGTRLTVL.

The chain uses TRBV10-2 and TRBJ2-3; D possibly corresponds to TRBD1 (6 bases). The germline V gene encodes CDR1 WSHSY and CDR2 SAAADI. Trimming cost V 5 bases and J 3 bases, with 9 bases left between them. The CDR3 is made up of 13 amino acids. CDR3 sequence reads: CASSTGRTDTQYF. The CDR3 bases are TGCGCCAGCAGTACAGGGCGGACAGATACGCAGTATTTT.

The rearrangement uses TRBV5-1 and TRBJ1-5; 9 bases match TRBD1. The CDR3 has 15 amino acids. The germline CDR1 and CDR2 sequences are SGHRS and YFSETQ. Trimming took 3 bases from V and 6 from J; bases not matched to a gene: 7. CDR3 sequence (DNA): TGCGCCAGCAGCTCCGGGACAGGGCAAGGTCAGCCCCAGCATTTT. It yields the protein CASSSGTGQGQPQHF.

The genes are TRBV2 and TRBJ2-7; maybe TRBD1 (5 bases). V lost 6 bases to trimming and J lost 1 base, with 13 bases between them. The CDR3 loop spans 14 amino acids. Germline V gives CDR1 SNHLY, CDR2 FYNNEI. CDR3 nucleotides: TGTGCCAGCAGGGCAGGGTACGGATCCTACGAGCAGTACGTC. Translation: CASRAGYGSYEQYV.

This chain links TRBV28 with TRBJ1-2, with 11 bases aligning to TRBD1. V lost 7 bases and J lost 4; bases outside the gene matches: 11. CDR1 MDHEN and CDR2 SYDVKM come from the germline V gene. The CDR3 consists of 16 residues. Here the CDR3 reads CASTSPGQGGSYGYTF. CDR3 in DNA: TGTGCCAGCACCTCACCGGGACAGGGGGGGTCCTATGGCTACACCTTC.

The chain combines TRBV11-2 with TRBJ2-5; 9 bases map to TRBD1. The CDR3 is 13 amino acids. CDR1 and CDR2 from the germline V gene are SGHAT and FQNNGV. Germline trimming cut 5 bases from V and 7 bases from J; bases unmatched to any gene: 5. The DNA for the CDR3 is TGTGCCAGCAGCCCCGACAGGGGGATGACCCAGTACTTC. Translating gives CASSPDRGMTQYF.

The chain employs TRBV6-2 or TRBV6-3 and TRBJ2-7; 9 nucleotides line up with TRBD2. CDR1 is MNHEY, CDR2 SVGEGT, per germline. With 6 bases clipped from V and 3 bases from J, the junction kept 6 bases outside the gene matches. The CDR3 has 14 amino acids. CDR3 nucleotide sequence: TGTGCCAGCAGCATCGGACTAGCGCACTACGAGCAGTACGTC. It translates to CASSIGLAHYEQYV.